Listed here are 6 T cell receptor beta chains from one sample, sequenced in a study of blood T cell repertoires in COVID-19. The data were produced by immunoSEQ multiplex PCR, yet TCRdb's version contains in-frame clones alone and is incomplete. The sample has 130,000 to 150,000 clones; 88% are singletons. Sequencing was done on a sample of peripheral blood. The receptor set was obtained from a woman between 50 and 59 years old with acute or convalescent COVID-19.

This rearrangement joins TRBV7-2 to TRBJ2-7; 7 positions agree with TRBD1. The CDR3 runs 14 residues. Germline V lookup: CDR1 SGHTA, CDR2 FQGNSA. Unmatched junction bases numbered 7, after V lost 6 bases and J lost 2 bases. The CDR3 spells CASRTGTATYEQYF. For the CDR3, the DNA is TGTGCCAGCAGGACCGGGACAGCAACCTACGAGCAGTACTTC.

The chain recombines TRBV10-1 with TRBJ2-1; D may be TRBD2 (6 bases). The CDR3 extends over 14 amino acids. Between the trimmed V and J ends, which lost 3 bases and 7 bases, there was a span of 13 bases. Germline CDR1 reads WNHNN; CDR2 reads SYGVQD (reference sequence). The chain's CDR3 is CASSDGSSRNEQFF. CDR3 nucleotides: TGCGCCAGCAGTGACGGGAGTTCTCGAAATGAGCAGTTCTTC.

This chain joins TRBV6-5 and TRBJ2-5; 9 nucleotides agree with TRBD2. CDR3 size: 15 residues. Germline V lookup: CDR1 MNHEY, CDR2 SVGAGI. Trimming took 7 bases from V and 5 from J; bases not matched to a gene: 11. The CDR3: CASIGRGGGAETQYF. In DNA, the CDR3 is TGTGCCAGCATTGGCCGGGGCGGGGGGGCTGAGACCCAGTACTTC.

The CDR3 loop reads CASSETKLMNTEAFF. The DNA of the CDR3 is TGTGCCAGCAGTGAAACGAAGCTCATGAACACTGAAGCTTTCTTT. The gene calls are TRBV2 and TRBJ1-1; D not resolved. Germline CDR1 and CDR2: SNHLY and FYNNEI. Trimming removed 2 bases at V and 0 bases at J, with 10 bases between. The CDR3 is 15 residues long.

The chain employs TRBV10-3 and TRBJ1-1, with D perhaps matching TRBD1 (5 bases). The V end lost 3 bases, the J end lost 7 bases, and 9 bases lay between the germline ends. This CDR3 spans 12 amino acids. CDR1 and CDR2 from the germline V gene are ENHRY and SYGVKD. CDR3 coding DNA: TGTGCCATCAGTGAACAGGCGTATGAAGCTTTCTTT. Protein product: CAISEQAYEAFF.

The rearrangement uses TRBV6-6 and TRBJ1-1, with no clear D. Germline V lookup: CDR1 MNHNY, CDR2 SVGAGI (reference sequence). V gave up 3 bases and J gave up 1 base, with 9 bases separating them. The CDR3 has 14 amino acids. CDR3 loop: CASSYRQANTEAFF. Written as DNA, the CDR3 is TGTGCCAGCAGTTATCGGCAGGCGAACACTGAAGCTTTCTTT.